The 25 T cell receptor beta chains below were found in one sample sequenced in a study of T cells in Graves' hyperthyroidism and ophthalmopathy. RNA transcripts provided the source from which TCR beta CDR3 regions were amplified. A set of HTBI primers served as the primers for a first-round RT-PCR of the TCR CDR3. TCRdb re-derived calls from the multiplex PCR reads in MiXCR, one entry per CDR3 protein. In the table there are 500,000 to 650,000 distinct CDR3 sequences, 14% of which are singletons. Sequenced sample: blood. The receptors here all came from a woman between 45 and 60 years old with Graves' ophthalmopathy.

The rearrangement joins TRBV7-2 to TRBJ1-2, with 7 nucleotides matching TRBD1. Trimming removed 6 bases from V and 7 bases from J; junction bases left unmatched: 2. This CDR3 has 11 residues. Germline V lookup: CDR1 SGHTA, CDR2 FQGNSA. CDR3 residues: CASSRQGGYTF. The CDR3 nucleotides read TGTGCCAGCAGTAGACAGGGTGGCTACACCTTC.

This clonotype came up many times. The gene calls are TRBV20-1 and TRBJ2-3; D is possibly TRBD2 (6 bases). Per germline, CDR1 DFQATT and CDR2 SNEGSKA (reference sequence). This CDR3 comprises 15 residues. Between the trimmed V and J ends, which lost 1 base and 2 bases, there was a span of 13 bases. This CDR3 reads CSARGTTGFTDTQYF. The CDR3, as DNA: TGCAGTGCTAGAGGGACTACGGGGTTCACAGATACGCAGTATTTT.

This clonotype was seen a handful of times. This rearrangement joins TRBV6-2 or TRBV6-3 to TRBJ2-3, with D possibly matching TRBD2 (7 bases). Germline lookup yields CDR1 MNHEY and CDR2 SVGEGT. The V end was cut by 2 bases, the J end by 13 bases, with 19 bases between. CDR3 length: 14 amino acids. CDR3 in amino acids: CASSYGAGGHSEYF. CDR3 nucleotide sequence: TGTGCCAGCAGTTACGGAGCCGGGGGGCATTCGGAGTATTTT.

This clonotype was counted at least ten times. The rearrangement uses TRBV12-3 or TRBV12-4 and TRBJ2-1; D is uncertain. This CDR3 has 14 residues. V was pared by 3 bases and J by 6 bases, with 12 bases between. This chain's CDR3 is CASSFGLGSNEQFF. In nucleotides, the CDR3 is TGTGCCAGCAGTTTCGGGCTAGGAAGCAATGAGCAGTTCTTC.

V is TRBV28 and J is TRBJ1-4, with 11 bases matching TRBD1. V was clipped by 3 bases and J by 4 bases; unmatched bases: 7. Germline-derived CDR1 and CDR2 are MDHEN and SYDVKM. The CDR3 spans 17 residues. The CDR3 protein is CASSLSIGTGGNEKLFF. DNA for the CDR3: TGTGCCAGCAGTTTGTCCATAGGGACAGGGGGTAATGAAAAACTGTTTTTT.

This clonotype was detected ten times or more. The chain couples TRBV28 to TRBJ1-5; D is perhaps TRBD1 (5 bases). The germline V gene has CDR1 MDHEN and CDR2 SYDVKM. Trimming shortened V by 7 bases and J by 3 bases, and 16 bases separated the two germline ends. CDR3 size: 15 residues. The CDR3 DNA is TGTGCCAGCACACTCAGGGCCCGCCTCAATCAGCCCCAGCATTTT. This gives the protein CASTLRARLNQPQHF.

This clonotype appeared many times. J is TRBJ2-7 and V is TRBV2, with 7 positions matching TRBD2. Germline values: CDR1 SNHLY, CDR2 FYNNEI. CDR3 length: 14 amino acids. V lost 7 bases to trimming and J lost 0 bases; unmatched junction nucleotides: 6. This CDR3 is CASIPAGHSYEQYF. The CDR3 DNA reads TGTGCCAGCATTCCAGCGGGGCACTCCTACGAGCAGTACTTC.

This clonotype has at least ten counts. This chain connects TRBV12-3 or TRBV12-4 to TRBJ2-1; 12 positions match TRBD2. This CDR3 has 14 amino acids. V gave up 6 bases and J gave up 9 bases; unmatched junction bases: 6. For the CDR3, the DNA is TGTGCCAGCAGCCGACTAGCGGGAGTTGTTGAGCAGTTCTTC. This translates into CASSRLAGVVEQFF.

This clonotype has ten or more counts. This chain joins TRBV5-1 and TRBJ2-1, with a tentative D call TRBD1 (6 bases). Trimming shortened V by 0 bases and J by 10 bases, and 17 bases separated the two germline ends. Germline-derived CDR1 and CDR2 are SGHRS and YFSETQ. The CDR3 runs to 15 residues. The CDR3 coding sequence is TGCGCCAGCAGCTTGGTGGGAGAAACAGGGTCGGAGCAGTTCTTC. Protein: CASSLVGETGSEQFF.

The sample holds many counts of this clonotype. The genes are TRBV27 and TRBJ1-2, with D perhaps matching TRBD1 (5 bases). The CDR3 has 16 residues. Germline V CDR1 and CDR2: MNHEY, SMNVEV (reference sequence). The V end was cut by 0 bases, the J end by 4 bases, with 15 bases between. The CDR3 DNA reads TGTGCCAGCAGTTTATCTGCACAGGCAGTACCCTATGGCTACACCTTC. It yields the protein CASSLSAQAVPYGYTF.

This clonotype appeared many times. The chain couples TRBV15 to TRBJ1-2, with D perhaps TRBD1 (6 bases). The CDR3 extends over 13 amino acids. In germline, CDR1 is LNHNV, CDR2 YYDKDF (reference sequence). V lost 1 base to trimming and J lost 7 bases, with 10 bases between them. CDR3 sequence: CATSRVQGGGYTF. Written as DNA, the CDR3 is TGTGCCACCAGCAGAGTACAGGGTGGTGGCTACACCTTC. The variable domain in full, with the rest retrieved from reference TRBV15 and TRBJ1-2, is DAMVIQNPRYQVTQFGKPVTLSCSQTLNHNVMYWYQQKSSQAPKLLFHYYDKDFNNEADTPDNFQSRRPNTSFCFLDIRSPGLGDTAMYLCATSRVQGGGYTFGSGTRLTVV.

The genes are TRBV27 and TRBJ2-6; 7 bases agree with TRBD1. The germline CDR1 and CDR2 sequences are MNHEY and SMNVEV (reference sequence). V shed 5 bases, J shed 4 bases, and the junction held 8 bases outside the gene matches. CDR3 size: 16 residues. The CDR3 bases are TGTGCCAGCAGTGCATACAGGGGATCGGGGGCCAACGTCCTGACTTTC. Its protein product is CASSAYRGSGANVLTF.

This clonotype has a handful of counts. The chain couples TRBV19 to TRBJ2-2; a weak D match, TRBD2 (7 bases). In germline, CDR1 is LNHDA, CDR2 SQIVND (reference sequence). Trimming removed 6 bases at V and 5 bases at J, with 16 bases between. CDR3 length: 15 amino acids. CDR3 protein: CASSPAGAMTGELFF. CDR3 bases: TGTGCCAGTAGCCCCGCGGGGGCAATGACCGGGGAGCTGTTTTTT.

This clonotype was counted at least ten times. The chain uses TRBV5-1 and TRBJ1-1, with TRBD1 matching 7 bases. With 3 bases clipped from V and 7 bases from J, the junction kept 18 bases outside the gene matches. CDR1 and CDR2 from the germline V gene are SGHRS and YFSETQ. This CDR3 spans 17 amino acids. The CDR3 loop is CASSYRQGFTEEGEAFF. DNA of the CDR3: TGCGCCAGCAGCTATAGACAGGGTTTTACAGAGGAGGGTGAAGCTTTCTTT.

This clonotype appeared many times. The chain employs TRBV6-1 and TRBJ2-1, with 11 nucleotides matching TRBD2. V dropped 6 bases and J dropped 8; count of bases not matched to a gene: 9. The CDR3 runs to 15 residues. CDR1 is MNHNS, CDR2 SASEGT, per germline. This chain's CDR3 is CASRISGRAVHEQFF. The CDR3, as DNA: TGTGCCAGCAGGATTAGCGGGAGGGCCGTCCATGAGCAGTTCTTC.

The table lists this clonotype with a few counts. The V gene is TRBV4-1, the J gene TRBJ2-5; TRBD2 might be the D (5 bases). Germline V lookup: CDR1 MGHRA, CDR2 YSYEKL. Trimming took 0 bases from V and 5 from J, leaving 10 bases between them. This CDR3 region has 14 residues. CDR3 loop: CASSQESGSETQYF. The CDR3 coding sequence is TGCGCCAGCAGCCAAGAAAGCGGTTCGGAGACCCAGTACTTC.

This clonotype showed up many times. This chain uses TRBV28 with TRBJ1-1; no definite D call. CDR1 is MDHEN and CDR2 is SYDVKM in the germline V gene. This CDR3 region has 15 residues. Trimming took off 6 bases at V and 2 bases at J, with 16 bases between the two ends. The CDR3 sequence: CASSHQDSINTEAFF. The DNA of the CDR3 is TGTGCCAGCAGCCACCAGGACTCAATAAACACTGAAGCTTTCTTT. Full variable domain (remainder filled in from reference TRBV28 and TRBJ1-1): DVKVTQSSRYLVKRTGEKVFLECVQDMDHENMFWYRQDPGLGLRLIYFSYDVKMKEKGDIPEGYSVSREKKERFSLILESASTNQTSMYLCASSHQDSINTEAFFGQGTRLTVV.

The CDR3 region is CASSIDRTGMNTEAFF. CDR3 DNA sequence: TGTGCCAGTAGTATAGATAGGACCGGGATGAACACTGAAGCTTTCTTT. The chain has TRBV19 and TRBJ1-1, with D unresolved. V was pared by 0 bases and J by 0 bases, with 11 bases between. CDR1 is LNHDA, CDR2 SQIVND, per germline (reference sequence). CDR3 size: 16 residues.

This chain uses TRBV30 with TRBJ2-7; D might be TRBD1 (6 bases). Per germline, CDR1 GTSNPN and CDR2 SVGIG (reference sequence). V lost 4 bases and J 2 bases, leaving 18 bases between the germline ends. The CDR3 sequence is 15 residues long. CDR3 protein: CAWTDKGDIAYEQYF. Written as DNA, the CDR3 is TGTGCCTGGACCGACAAGGGGGACATTGCCTACGAGCAGTACTTC.

This clonotype showed up many times. The J gene is TRBJ1-6, the V gene TRBV30; 9 bases map to TRBD1. Trimming removed 7 bases from V and 7 bases from J; junction bases left unmatched: 8. Looked up from germline, CDR1 is GTSNPN and CDR2 is SVGIG (reference sequence). There are 14 residues in the CDR3. The CDR3 DNA sequence: TGTGCCTCCACCTCCGGGACAGGGAATTCACCCCTCCACTTT. Amino acid sequence: CASTSGTGNSPLHF.

The chain's CDR3 is CASTSGVGKSYEQYF. The CDR3 nucleotides read TGTGCCAGTACATCAGGGGTCGGGAAGTCCTACGAGCAGTACTTC. The chain has TRBV19 and TRBJ2-7, with D tentatively TRBD1 (6 bases). From germline, CDR1 is LNHDA and CDR2 SQIVND (reference sequence). There are 15 residues in the CDR3. Trimming removed 7 bases from V and 1 base from J, with 17 bases in between.

V usage is TRBV20-1 and J usage is TRBJ2-1; D perhaps matches TRBD2 (6 bases). Trimming removed 6 bases from V and 9 bases from J, with 21 bases in between. There are 14 residues in the CDR3. The V gene's germline CDR1 is DFQATT and CDR2 SNEGSKA (reference sequence). CDR3 nucleotides: TGCAGTGCCACTGACGGGACTTCCTTGTTTGAGCAGTTCTTC. Translating gives CSATDGTSLFEQFF.

Many counts were recorded for this clonotype. CDR3 sequence reads: CAWAGQGNTEAFF. DNA for the CDR3: TGTGCCTGGGCCGGACAGGGGAACACTGAAGCTTTCTTT. V gene TRBV30 combines with J gene TRBJ1-1, with 8 bases fitting TRBD1. Germline V gives CDR1 GTSNPN, CDR2 SVGIG (reference sequence). CDR3 length: 13 residues. V shed 5 bases and J 1 base; nucleotides not matched to a gene: 3. Complete variable domain (other parts from reference TRBV30 and TRBJ1-1): SQTIHQWPATLVQPVGSPLSLECTVEGTSNPNLYWYRQAAGRGLQLLFYSVGIGQISSEVPQNLSASRPQDRQFILSSKKLLLSDSGFYLCAWAGQGNTEAFFGQGTRLTVV.

The CDR3 DNA reads TGTGCCAGCAGCCCTATTCGGGCACCGGATGGGGCTTTCTTT. Translating gives CASSPIRAPDGAFF. The V and J genes are TRBV7-2 and TRBJ1-1; D ambiguous. With 5 bases removed from V and 11 bases from J, the gap between germline ends came to 21 bases. This CDR3 contains 14 residues. Germline V gene data show CDR1 as SGHTA and CDR2 as FQGNSA.

This clonotype was detected many times. This chain links TRBV28 with TRBJ1-2; possibly TRBD1 for D (6 bases). The CDR3 sequence is 15 residues long. Trimming took off 3 bases at V and 2 bases at J, with 13 bases between the two ends. Germline V lookup: CDR1 MDHEN, CDR2 SYDVKM. CDR3 nucleotides: TGTGCCAGCAGTTTCTCGGCAGGGGCAAACTATGGCTACACCTTC. Amino acids: CASSFSAGANYGYTF.